This entry concerns a single T cell receptor beta chain. Profiling relied on immunoSEQ multiplex PCR, and the TCRdb table lists in-frame clones only, not all of them. The sample records some 580,000 clones, roughly 98% being singletons. The data belong to a study of shared clonotypes between healthy human individuals. Positively selected for CCR7, the CD45RO-negative cells used as naive CD8 cells excluded terminally differentiated effector memory CD45RA+ cells. This CDR3 contains 14 residues. The germline gives CDR1 SEHNR, CDR2 FQNEAQ (reference sequence). The V gene lost 3 bases and the J gene lost 11 bases, with 17 bases spanning the gap.

Sample: naive CD8+ T cells sorted from blood. The V gene is TRBV7-9, the J gene TRBJ2-1; a possible D gene is TRBD2 (5 bases). The receptor comes from a man between 25 and 39 years old in good health. The CDR3 spells CASSFVDGKGQQFF. Here the CDR3 DNA reads TGTGCCAGCAGCTTTGTGGACGGGAAAGGTCAGCAGTTCTTC.